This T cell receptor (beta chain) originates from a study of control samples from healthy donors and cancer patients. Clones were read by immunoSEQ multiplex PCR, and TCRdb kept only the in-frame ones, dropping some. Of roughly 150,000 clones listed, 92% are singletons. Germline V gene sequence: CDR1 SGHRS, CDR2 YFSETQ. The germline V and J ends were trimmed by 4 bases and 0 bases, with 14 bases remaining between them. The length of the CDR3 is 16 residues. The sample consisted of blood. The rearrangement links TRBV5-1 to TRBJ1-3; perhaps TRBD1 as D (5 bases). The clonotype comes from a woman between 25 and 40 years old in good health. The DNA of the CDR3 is TGCGCCAGCAGCCGCGAAGGGGCTCCCTCTGGAAACACCATATATTTT. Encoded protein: CASSREGAPSGNTIYF. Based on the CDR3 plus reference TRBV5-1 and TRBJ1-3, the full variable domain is KAGVTQTPRYLIKTRGQQVTLSCSPISGHRSVSWYQQTPGQGLQFLFEYFSETQRNKGNFPGRFSGRQFSNSRSEMNVSTLELGDSALYLCASSREGAPSGNTIYFGEGSWLTVV.